The clone carrying this TCR beta chain was seen many times. Its antigen is undetermined. No progression to ophthalmopathy during 18 months of follow-up defined stable disease. Patients were aged 18 to 65, had disease duration under 2 months, and had newly diagnosed hyperthyroidism. The data originate from a study of T cells in Graves' hyperthyroidism and ophthalmopathy. Overall study context: Any treatment followed the collection of peripheral blood at initial diagnosis. Broader study findings: Before onset, by a median of 6.5 months, the model predicted ophthalmopathy.

Amplification targeted TCR beta CDR3 regions from RNA transcripts. The TCR CDR3 first-round RT-PCR relied on the HTBI primer set. TCRdb ran MiXCR on the multiplex PCR reads and lists one entry per CDR3 protein. The repertoire holds 750,000 to 900,000 distinct CDR3 sequences, with about 38% as singletons. Per the germline V gene, CDR1 is SGDLS and CDR2 is YYNGEE. V lost 0 bases and J 1 base, leaving 4 bases between the germline ends. CDR3 length: 13 amino acids. The J gene is TRBJ1-1, the V gene TRBV9; D not certain. Input material: blood. This clonotype was sampled from a man between 18 and 35 years old with Graves' hyperthyroidism. The CDR3 region has the DNA TGTGCCAGCAGCGTAGTCCGGAACACTGAAGCTTTCTTT. Protein sequence: CASSVVRNTEAFF.